The sequence of this TCR beta chain was determined in a study of cytomegalovirus exposure and HLA in healthy donors. The PCR contained 60 Vbeta and 13 Jbeta primers. Only in-frame clones appear in the TCRdb table, and some are missing; sequencing was by immunoSEQ multiplex PCR. The table has around 91,000 clones, roughly 73% seen once. General observations from the study: Immune exposure was documented only through CMV serostatus. On later analysis, the bulk of CMV-associated TCR beta chains appeared to be HLA-restricted.

As to this clone: As yet, its antigen is unknown.

CDR1 MNHNY and CDR2 SVGAGI come from the germline V gene (reference sequence). Losses at the gene ends were 5 bases for V and 7 bases for J; bases not matched to a gene: 10. CDR3 size: 15 residues. Sequencing was done on a sample of PBMCs. The V and J genes are TRBV6-6 and TRBJ1-4; TRBD1 aligns across 7 bases. This TCR was sampled from a male donor in good health and CMV-seropositive. The CDR3 DNA sequence: TGTGCCAGCAGTCTCCGAGACAGGGCGGGTGAAAAACTGTTTTTT. This encodes CASSLRDRAGEKLFF.